The 14 T cell receptor beta chains in this list originate from one sample, sequenced in a study of blood T cell repertoires in COVID-19. Libraries were prepared by immunoSEQ multiplex PCR; TCRdb keeps only in-frame clonotypes and omits some of them. The sample consists of some 150,000 clones, roughly 87% of them appearing once. Sequences were obtained from peripheral blood. Every receptor here comes from a woman between 55 and 75 years old who had recovered from COVID-19.

The chain combines TRBV30 with TRBJ2-2; TRBD1 is a possible D gene (5 bases). Trimming took off 5 bases at V and 3 bases at J, with 7 bases between the two ends. The germline V gene has CDR1 GTSNPN and CDR2 SVGIG (reference sequence). The CDR3 runs 12 residues. The CDR3 spells CAWRQHTGELFF. The CDR3, as DNA: TGTGCCTGGCGACAGCACACCGGGGAGCTGTTTTTT.

The V and J genes are TRBV28 and TRBJ1-4, with 8 bases aligning to TRBD1. Germline CDR1 reads MDHEN; CDR2 reads SYDVKM. There are 15 residues in the CDR3. After removal of 5 bases from V and 8 bases from J, the junction contained 10 bases not matched to a gene. In DNA, the CDR3 is TGTGCCAGCAGTCCCCCGGGACAGGTGCGAGAAAAACTGTTTTTT. Translation gives CASSPPGQVREKLFF. The full variable domain, with the rest looked up from reference TRBV28 and TRBJ1-4, is DVKVTQSSRYLVKRTGEKVFLECVQDMDHENMFWYRQDPGLGLRLIYFSYDVKMKEKGDIPEGYSVSREKKERFSLILESASTNQTSMYLCASSPPGQVREKLFFGSGTQLSVL.

This sequence joins TRBV2 and TRBJ1-2; D perhaps matches TRBD1 (5 bases). Germline CDR1 and CDR2: SNHLY and FYNNEI. The CDR3 spans 14 residues. Deletions cut 2 bases from V and 6 bases from J, with 13 bases between. The CDR3 bases are TGTGCCAGCAGTGAACAGGGCCGGGTAGATGGCTACACCTTC. Translation: CASSEQGRVDGYTF. Combining the CDR3 with reference TRBV2 and TRBJ1-2 gives the whole variable domain EPEVTQTPSHQVTQMGQEVILRCVPISNHLYFYWYRQILGQKVEFLVSFYNNEISEKSEIFDDQFSVERPDGSNFTLKIRSTKLEDSAMYFCASSEQGRVDGYTFGSGTRLTVV.

This clone appeared a single time. The chain uses TRBV27 and TRBJ2-5, with D possibly TRBD2 on 5 matching bases. The germline CDR1 and CDR2 sequences are MNHEY and SMNVEV (reference sequence). The CDR3 contains 11 residues. V lost 6 bases and J 5 bases, leaving 7 bases between the germline ends. CDR3 DNA: TGTGCCAGCAGGCGAGGGGAGACCCAGTACTTC. Translation gives CASRRGETQYF.

The chain has TRBV2 and TRBJ2-1; D ambiguous. The CDR3 has 13 residues. Germline CDR1 reads SNHLY; CDR2 reads FYNNEI. Trimming shortened V by 2 bases and J by 5 bases, and 7 bases separated the two germline ends. The chain's CDR3 is CASSETRNNEQFF. CDR3 in DNA: TGTGCCAGCAGTGAAACCAGAAACAATGAGCAGTTCTTC.

V usage is TRBV4-2 and J usage is TRBJ1-4, with TRBD1 matching 7 bases. Germline assignment: CDR1 LGHNA and CDR2 YNFKEQ. Trimming removed 4 bases from V and 3 bases from J; junction bases left unmatched: 5. The CDR3 spans 15 residues. In DNA, the CDR3 is TGTGCCAGCAGCCCTCGGACAGGAGCTAATGAAAAACTGTTTTTT. The encoded protein is CASSPRTGANEKLFF.

The V gene is TRBV28, the J gene TRBJ2-5, with 8 positions matching TRBD2. V shed 0 bases and J 6 bases; nucleotides not matched to a gene: 6. CDR3 length: 15 residues. Germline V gene sequence: CDR1 MDHEN, CDR2 SYDVKM. The CDR3 is CASSLWRTSKKTQYF. The CDR3 coding sequence is TGTGCCAGCAGTTTATGGAGGACTAGCAAAAAGACCCAGTACTTC.

This clone was seen once. The V gene is TRBV28, the J gene TRBJ2-7; D is uncertain. In germline, CDR1 is MDHEN, CDR2 SYDVKM. The CDR3 spans 11 residues. V was cut by 6 bases and J by 1 base, with 4 bases left in between. CDR3 DNA sequence: TGTGCCAGCAGCAGTTCCTACGAGCAGTACTTC. It translates to CASSSSYEQYF.

This clone was seen a single time. V usage is TRBV5-1 and J usage is TRBJ2-2, with D perhaps TRBD2 (5 bases). CDR3 length equals 16 residues. Germline V lookup: CDR1 SGHRS, CDR2 YFSETQ. V was clipped by 0 bases and J by 3 bases, with 12 bases between them. The CDR3 region is CASSLDPGSYTGELFF. The CDR3 DNA sequence: TGCGCCAGCAGCTTGGATCCGGGGAGTTACACCGGGGAGCTGTTTTTT.

The chain uses TRBV5-5 and TRBJ2-4; 10 bases fit TRBD1. CDR3 length: 14 residues. Germline CDR1 and CDR2: SGHKS and YYEKEE (reference sequence). Germline trimming cut 4 bases from V and 4 bases from J; bases unmatched to any gene: 2. The CDR3 reads CASSLGQGKNIQYF. DNA for the CDR3: TGTGCCAGCAGCCTGGGACAGGGGAAAAACATTCAGTACTTC.

The rearrangement joins TRBV7-2 to TRBJ2-5; D possibly corresponds to TRBD1 (6 bases). Trimming took 6 bases from V and 0 from J, leaving 11 bases between them. The germline CDR1 and CDR2 sequences are SGHTA and FQGNSA. The CDR3 sequence is 14 residues long. The CDR3 here is CASSYDRYQETQYF. The CDR3 bases are TGTGCCAGCAGTTACGACAGGTACCAAGAGACCCAGTACTTC.

This sequence joins TRBV3-1 (or the pseudogene TRBV3-2) and TRBJ2-1; the match to TRBD2 covers 8 bases. The CDR3 contains 15 residues. CDR1 is LGHDT and CDR2 is YNNKEL in the germline V gene (reference sequence). The V gene end was trimmed by 0 bases and the J gene end by 6 bases; junction bases not matched to a gene: 4. CDR3 sequence (DNA): TGTGCCAGCAGCCAAGAAGGAGCGGGGGCCAATGAGCAGTTCTTC. Translated: CASSQEGAGANEQFF.

V gene TRBV6-5 combines with J gene TRBJ1-4; D uncertain. Per the germline V gene, CDR1 is MNHEY and CDR2 is SVGAGI. The V end lost 6 bases, the J end lost 2 bases, and 13 bases lay between the germline ends. This CDR3 region has 15 residues. The CDR3 is CASSLDSFTNEKLFF. DNA of the CDR3: TGTGCCAGCAGCTTAGACTCCTTTACTAATGAAAAACTGTTTTTT.

This rearrangement joins TRBV7-9 to TRBJ2-2, with D possibly TRBD1 on 6 matching bases. CDR1 and CDR2 from the germline V gene are SEHNR and FQNEAQ (reference sequence). The CDR3 sequence is 14 residues long. The V and J ends lost 2 bases and 5 bases respectively, with 9 bases between them. CDR3: CASSLTGKTGELFF. Here the CDR3 DNA reads TGTGCCAGCAGCTTAACAGGGAAGACCGGGGAGCTGTTTTTT.